This T cell receptor beta chain was captured by sequencing in a study of type 1 and type 2 diabetes patients. Study overall: Samples came from type 1 diabetic, type 2 diabetic or nondiabetic people, recruited in China. CD4+ or CD8+ T cells were positively selected from PBMCs with microbeads.

CDR3 size: 14 residues. Trimming took 6 bases from V and 0 from J, leaving 9 bases between them. Germline V gives CDR1 MNHNY, CDR2 SVGAGI (reference sequence). There are a few counts of this clonotype. Amplification started from genomic DNA. The TCR beta CDR3 region was amplified using 30 forward and 13 reverse primers. MiXCR, run by TCRdb on the multiplex PCR reads, gives a single entry per CDR3 protein. The sample lists 250,000 or so distinct CDR3 sequences, more than 40% occurring once. This chain links TRBV6-6 with TRBJ2-1; D is uncertain. The source of this sequence is a man between 18 and 35 years old with type 2 diabetes. The specimen was peripheral blood mononuclear cells (PBMCs). CDR3 DNA: TGTGCCAGCAGAGACTGGAGCTCCTACAATGAGCAGTTCTTC. Amino acid sequence: CASRDWSSYNEQFF.